Listed below are T cell receptor beta chains from one sample, sequenced in a study of cytomegalovirus exposure and HLA in healthy donors. TCRdb keeps only in-frame clones here, not all; method: immunoSEQ multiplex PCR. The repertoire holds roughly 250,000 clones, with 84% as singletons. The sample taken for sequencing was PBMCs. The receptors come from a woman aged 40 to 50 in good health and CMV-seropositive. Both conserved end residues are part of each CDR3. The D gene is left open where the match is weak. For some rows the clone size is stated as once, few or many, or as a class when expanded; others skip it.

D gene,V gene,clone size,J gene,CDR3 DNA,CDR3 protein
NA,TRBV5-1,NA,TRBJ1-5,TGCGCCAGCAGCTTGGACGGTAGCAATCAGCCCCAGCATTTT,CASSLDGSNQPQHF
NA,TRBV18,few,TRBJ2-5,TGTGCCAGCTCTTCCGGAGCCGAGACCCAGTACTTC,CASSSGAETQYF
TRBD1,TRBV9,NA,TRBJ2-5,TGTGCCAGCGCGACAGGGGAAGAGACCCAGTACTTC,CASATGEETQYF
TRBD1,TRBV7-8,NA,TRBJ1-5,TGTGCCAGCAGCCTCAAGGCAGGGGGCCCTCAGCCCCAGCATTTT,CASSLKAGGPQPQHF
NA,TRBV27,NA,TRBJ2-3,TGTGCCAGCAGTCCCGGGGATACGCAGTATTTT,CASSPGDTQYF
TRBD1,TRBV28,NA,TRBJ2-7,TGTGCCAGCAGTTGGACAGGACCTAGCTACGAGCAGTACTTC,CASSWTGPSYEQYF
TRBD2,TRBV19,NA,TRBJ2-5,TGTGCCAGTAGTATAGGGGGGGGCCAAGAGACCCAGTACTTC,CASSIGGGQETQYF
NA,TRBV7-9,NA,TRBJ1-1,TGTGCCAGCAGTTTCGGAGACACTGAAGCTTTCTTT,CASSFGDTEAFF
NA,TRBV5-4,NA,TRBJ2-7,TGTGCCAGCAGCTTGGCGGGAGTACGGGAGCAGTACTTC,CASSLAGVREQYF
TRBD1,TRBV4-1,NA,TRBJ1-5,TGCGCCAGCAGCCATCCTGGACAGGGTACCAGCAATCAGCCCCAGCATTTT,CASSHPGQGTSNQPQHF
NA,TRBV11-3,few,TRBJ2-1,TGTGCCAGCAGCCCTGGGGCTACCTACAATGAGCAGTTCTTC,CASSPGATYNEQFF
TRBD1,TRBV5-1,NA,TRBJ2-3,TGCGCCAGCAGCTCCGGTACCGGACAGGGTCGAACAGATACGCAGTATTTT,CASSSGTGQGRTDTQYF
NA,TRBV30,NA,TRBJ2-7,TGTGCCTGGAGTGTCTTCGGCTACGAGCAGTACTTC,CAWSVFGYEQYF
NA,TRBV9,NA,TRBJ2-3,TGTGCCAGCAGCGTAGGCCCTACTTCCCGCACAGATACGCAGTATTTT,CASSVGPTSRTDTQYF
NA,TRBV2,NA,TRBJ2-3,TGTGCCGGATTTCAATTCGGGAGCACAGATACGCAGTATTTT,CAGFQFGSTDTQYF
NA,TRBV19,NA,TRBJ1-1,TGTGCCAGTAGCCCCGGGAACGAAGCTTTCTTT,CASSPGNEAFF
NA,TRBV29-1,NA,TRBJ1-1,TGCAGCGTTGGATTGAGGAACACTGAAGCTTTCTTT,CSVGLRNTEAFF
TRBD2,TRBV7-2,NA,TRBJ2-7,TGTGCCAGCAGCCAGGGACTAGCGGAGAGGGGGGAGCAGTACTTC,CASSQGLAERGEQYF
TRBD1,TRBV19,NA,TRBJ1-1,TGTGCCAGTAGTGGACAGGGGGCGCCTGCTGAAGCTTTCTTT,CASSGQGAPAEAFF
TRBD2,TRBV28,once,TRBJ2-1,TGTGCCAGCAGTATTACCACTAGCGGGAGGTTCAATGAGCAGTTCTTC,CASSITTSGRFNEQFF
NA,TRBV5-1,NA,TRBJ1-5,TGCGCCAGCAGCTCTGGGGCTTCAAATCAGCCCCAGCATTTT,CASSSGASNQPQHF
TRBD1,TRBV4-2,once,TRBJ2-5,TGTGCCAGCAGCCAAGATGGGGGACAGGGGGCGGGGAAGACCCAGTACTTC,CASSQDGGQGAGKTQYF
NA,TRBV6-1,NA,TRBJ2-4,TGTGCCAGCAGTGGGGGGGATGTAGCCAAAAACATTCAGTACTTC,CASSGGDVAKNIQYF
NA,TRBV18,NA,TRBJ1-2,TGTGCCAGCTCACCACAGGGGGACTATGGCTACACCTTC,CASSPQGDYGYTF
TRBD2,TRBV7-9,NA,TRBJ2-3,TGTGCCAGCAGCTTCGGGGGGACCACAGATACGCAGTATTTT,CASSFGGTTDTQYF
TRBD1,TRBV28,NA,TRBJ1-6,TGTGCCAGCAGTCTTGGGACAGTGCATAATTCACCCCTCCACTTT,CASSLGTVHNSPLHF
NA,TRBV27,NA,TRBJ1-2,TGTGCCAGCAGTTTATCGCCCAGGGAAGAGTATGGCTACACCTTC,CASSLSPREEYGYTF
TRBD2,TRBV5-4,NA,TRBJ2-7,TGTGCCAGCAGCTCCGGACTAGCGGGATTGTACTTC,CASSSGLAGLYF
TRBD1,TRBV5-6,NA,TRBJ1-4,TGTGCCAGCAGCTGGGACAGAAAGTCAAAACTGTTTTTT,CASSWDRKSKLFF